Described below is a single TCR beta chain sequence and its context. Extraction of RNA preceded its reverse transcription into cDNA, which served as the sequencing template. The repertoire was sequenced with immunoSEQ multiplex PCR; TCRdb's copy has only in-frame clones and lacks some. The table shows over 100,000 clones, with about 50% occurring only once. A FACSAria was used to sort CD4+ and CD8+ T cells. These cells came from PBMCs. The CDR3 totals 16 residues. The V gene lost 6 bases and the J gene lost 2 bases, with 20 bases spanning the gap. Germline CDR1 and CDR2: SGHAT and FQNNGV. The data were taken from a study of CD8+ T cells in alopecia areata.

The clonotype originates from a human donor with alopecia areata. The genes are TRBV11-2 and TRBJ2-7; D is unresolved. The sequencing here drew on CD8+ T cells sorted from blood, taken at week 0. The CDR3 sequence is CASRVSGRATPYEQYF. The CDR3 DNA follows: TGTGCCAGCAGAGTCTCCGGTCGGGCGACCCCCTACGAGCAGTACTTC.